Described below is a single TCR beta chain sequence and its context. The antigen is unknown. The sample is drawn from a study of blood T cells in healthy people across ages. Overall study findings and caveats: Age showed a roughly linear inverse relationship with TCR beta diversity per million T cells. Bulk PBMC profiling left naive and antigen-experienced comparisons inconclusive. Those diversity estimates obtained from one million T cells were thought to be underestimates.

Researchers collected approximately 9.9 milliliters of peripheral blood from every single donor. Through a sample-barcoded 5' primer and a J-beta primer mix, a second PCR was run for roughly 7 to 12 cycles. TCRdb fed the 5' RACE reads into MiXCR, producing one record per CDR3 protein. The table lists more than 650,000 distinct CDR3 sequences, 22% of them singletons. Source material: blood. This sequence originates from a man aged 65 to 85 in good health.

CDR3 coding DNA: TGTGCCACCAGTGATTTGCCCGGGAGATCCTACAATGAGCAGTTCTTC. The encoded protein is CATSDLPGRSYNEQFF. The chain is built from TRBV24-1 and TRBJ2-1; tentatively, D is TRBD2 (6 bases). The CDR3 loop spans 16 amino acids. V lost 0 bases and J 1 base, leaving 9 bases between the germline ends. Per the germline V gene, CDR1 is KGHDR and CDR2 is SFDVKD.